This passage covers 13 T cell receptor beta chains from one sample sequenced in a study of T cell repertoires in cytomegalovirus infection. MiXCR, run by TCRdb on the reads, gives a single entry per CDR3 protein. The repertoire includes 150,000 to 200,000 distinct CDR3 sequences, 28% of them detected once, and 30% to 35% sits in the top ten. The specimen was PBMCs. These receptor sequences come from a human donor in good health (CMV status not recorded). Some clones in this sample may be carry-over from other donors' samples.

This clonotype was detected only a few times. The gene calls are TRBV7-2 and TRBJ1-3; no definite D call. Trimming left V 1 base short and J 0 bases short, with 10 bases between. CDR1 and CDR2 from the germline V gene are SGHTA and FQGNSA. The CDR3 is 16 residues long. CDR3 sequence reads: CASSLGGPLSGNTIYF. CDR3 coding DNA: TGTGCCAGCAGCTTAGGCGGACCACTCTCTGGAAACACCATATATTTT.

The rearrangement uses TRBV6-2 or TRBV6-3 and TRBJ2-4; D not resolved. Germline V gene sequence: CDR1 MNHEY, CDR2 SVGEGT. Trimming took 4 bases from V and 0 from J, leaving 7 bases between them. The CDR3 loop spans 14 amino acids. The CDR3 protein is CASSSQLAKNIQYF. As DNA, the CDR3 is TGTGCCAGCAGTTCCCAACTAGCCAAAAACATTCAGTACTTC.

This clonotype has a handful of counts. The genes are TRBV11-2 and TRBJ2-3; weak D call: TRBD2 (5 bases). Germline V gives CDR1 SGHAT, CDR2 FQNNGV. The ends were cut back, 1 base at V and 4 bases at J, with 9 bases in the middle. The CDR3 totals 14 residues. The CDR3 DNA sequence: TGTGCCAGCAGCTTAGGTTCCGGGGCAGATACGCAGTATTTT. Translating it yields CASSLGSGADTQYF.

The V gene is TRBV6-5, the J gene TRBJ2-4, with D perhaps given as TRBD1 or TRBD2 (5 bases each). The CDR3 length is 14 residues. V was trimmed by 2 bases and J by 1 base, leaving 6 bases between them. Germline V lookup: CDR1 MNHEY, CDR2 SVGAGI. The CDR3 region is CASSYGGAKNIQYF. CDR3 in DNA: TGTGCCAGCAGTTACGGGGGTGCCAAAAACATTCAGTACTTC.

This clonotype was counted at least ten times. The V call is TRBV18, the J call TRBJ2-3, with D hard to call. V dropped 0 bases and J dropped 1 base, with 5 bases sitting between them. CDR1 and CDR2 (germline): KGHSH, LQKENI. The CDR3 extends over 14 amino acids. CDR3 amino acids: CASSPPTGTDTQYF. CDR3 bases: TGTGCCAGCTCACCACCCACTGGCACAGATACGCAGTATTTT.

V and J are TRBV29-1 and TRBJ2-7; D remains ambiguous. The CDR3 is 11 amino acids. The germline V and J ends were trimmed by 7 bases and 0 bases, with 7 bases remaining between them. Germline CDR1 reads SQVTM; CDR2 reads ANQGSEA. CDR3 in DNA: TGCAGCGCCGAAGGCTCCTACGAGCAGTACTTC. This gives the protein CSAEGSYEQYF.

The V gene is TRBV7-4, the J gene TRBJ2-5, with TRBD2 as a possible D gene (6 bases). CDR1 is SGHVT, CDR2 SQSDAQ, per germline. CDR3 size: 15 residues. V lost 5 bases, J lost 5 bases, and 18 bases lay in between. This chain's CDR3 is CASSISMGGLETQYF. The CDR3 nucleotides read TGTGCCAGCAGCATCTCAATGGGGGGTTTGGAGACCCAGTACTTC.

This clonotype was seen more than once but under ten times. The chain carries TRBV25-1 and TRBJ1-2; 11 nucleotides line up with TRBD1. Losses at the gene ends were 2 bases for V and 8 bases for J; bases not matched to a gene: 7. Germline values: CDR1 MGHDK, CDR2 SYGVNS. The CDR3 has 15 residues. The CDR3 nucleotides are TGTGCCAGCAGTGAACCAGGACAGGGGGCAGGCGGCTACACCTTC. This sequence encodes CASSEPGQGAGGYTF.

The chain joins TRBV27 to TRBJ1-1; no definite D call. The germline CDR1 and CDR2 sequences are MNHEY and SMNVEV (reference sequence). The CDR3 is made up of 16 amino acids. V was cut by 5 bases and J by 1 base, with 17 bases left in between. This chain's CDR3 is CASSPRPGLGNTEAFF. In DNA, the CDR3 is TGTGCCAGCAGTCCCAGACCGGGCCTAGGGAACACTGAAGCTTTCTTT.

The chain links TRBV19 to TRBJ2-7; D not resolved. Per the germline V gene, CDR1 is LNHDA and CDR2 is SQIVND (reference sequence). CDR3 length: 15 amino acids. V lost 3 bases to trimming and J lost 0 bases, with 12 bases between them. The CDR3 bases are TGTGCCAGTAGTATGGCGGCGGTGAGCTCCTACGAGCAGTACTTC. This sequence encodes CASSMAAVSSYEQYF.

This rearrangement joins TRBV5-1 to TRBJ1-4; D gene ambiguous. This CDR3 comprises 15 residues. The germline V gene has CDR1 SGHRS and CDR2 YFSETQ. The V and J ends lost 4 bases and 5 bases respectively, with 15 bases between them. CDR3 protein: CASSPRTVVNEKLFF. Written as DNA, the CDR3 is TGCGCCAGCAGCCCCCGGACGGTGGTAAATGAAAAACTGTTTTTT.

The V and J genes are TRBV20-1 and TRBJ2-3; 9 bases line up with TRBD1. After removal of 0 bases from V and 3 bases from J, the junction contained 7 bases not matched to a gene. Germline-derived CDR1 and CDR2 are DFQATT and SNEGSKA (reference sequence). The CDR3 runs to 16 residues. This CDR3 is CSARDPTGGATDTQYF. The DNA for the CDR3 is TGCAGTGCTAGAGATCCGACAGGGGGAGCGACAGATACGCAGTATTTT.

CDR3 bases: TGTGCCAGCGGTGGGAGGGACGGATATGGCTACACCTTC. Translating it yields CASGGRDGYGYTF. The chain recombines TRBV19 with TRBJ1-2; D perhaps matches TRBD1 (5 bases). Germline CDR1 and CDR2: LNHDA and SQIVND (reference sequence). The CDR3 extends over 13 amino acids. V lost 9 bases, J lost 5 bases, and 16 bases lay in between.